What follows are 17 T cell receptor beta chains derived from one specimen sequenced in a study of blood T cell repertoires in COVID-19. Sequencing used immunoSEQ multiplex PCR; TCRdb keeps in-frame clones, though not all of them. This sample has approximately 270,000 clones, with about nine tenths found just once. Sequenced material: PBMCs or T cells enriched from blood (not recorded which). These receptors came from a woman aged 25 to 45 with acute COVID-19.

This CDR3 reads CASSQNLGTEGVDTQYF. The CDR3 nucleotides are TGCGCCAGCAGCCAAAATTTAGGAACAGAGGGGGTGGATACGCAGTATTTT. V usage is TRBV4-1 and J usage is TRBJ2-3; perhaps TRBD1 as D (6 bases). Trimming cost V 2 bases and J 6 bases, with 21 bases left between them. Germline assignment: CDR1 MGHRA and CDR2 YSYEKL. CDR3 length: 17 amino acids.

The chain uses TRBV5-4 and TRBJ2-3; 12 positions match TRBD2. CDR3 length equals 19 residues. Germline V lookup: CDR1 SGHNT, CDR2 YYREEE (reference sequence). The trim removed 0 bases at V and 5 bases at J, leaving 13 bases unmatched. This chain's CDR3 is CASSLAKASGRAERDTQYF. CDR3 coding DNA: TGTGCCAGCAGCTTGGCCAAGGCTAGCGGGAGGGCAGAGAGAGATACGCAGTATTTT. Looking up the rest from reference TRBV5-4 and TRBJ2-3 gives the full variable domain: ETGVTQSPTHLIKTRGQQVTLRCSSQSGHNTVSWYQQALGQGPQFIFQYYREEENGRGNFPPRFSGLQFPNYSSELNVNALELDDSALYLCASSLAKASGRAERDTQYFGPGTRLTVL.

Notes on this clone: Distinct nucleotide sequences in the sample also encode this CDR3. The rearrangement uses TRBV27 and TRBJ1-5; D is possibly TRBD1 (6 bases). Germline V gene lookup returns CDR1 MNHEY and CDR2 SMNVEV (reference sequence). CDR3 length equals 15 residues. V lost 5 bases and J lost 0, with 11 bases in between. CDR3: CASSPGTLSNQPQHF. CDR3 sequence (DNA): TGTGCCAGCAGTCCCGGGACACTTAGCAATCAGCCCCAGCATTTT.

The CDR3 protein is CASSPGAGSTYEQYF. For the CDR3, the DNA is TGTGCCAGCTCACCGGGTGCAGGAAGTACCTACGAGCAGTACTTC. The chain joins TRBV18 to TRBJ2-7, with D hard to call. V lost 3 bases and J 2 bases, leaving 14 bases between the germline ends. There are 15 residues in the CDR3. Germline CDR1 is KGHSH and CDR2 is LQKENI.

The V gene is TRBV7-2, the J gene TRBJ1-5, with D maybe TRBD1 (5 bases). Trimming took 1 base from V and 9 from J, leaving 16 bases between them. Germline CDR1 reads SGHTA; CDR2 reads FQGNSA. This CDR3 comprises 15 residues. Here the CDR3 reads CASSLGQIRNGPQHF. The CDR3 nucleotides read TGTGCCAGCAGCTTAGGACAGATCCGCAATGGGCCCCAGCATTTT.

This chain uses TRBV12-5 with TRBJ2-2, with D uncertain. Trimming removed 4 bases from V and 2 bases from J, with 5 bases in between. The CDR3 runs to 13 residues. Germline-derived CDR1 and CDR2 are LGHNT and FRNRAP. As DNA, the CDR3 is TGTGCTAGTGGTTCGTCTAACACCGGGGAGCTGTTTTTT. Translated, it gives CASGSSNTGELFF.

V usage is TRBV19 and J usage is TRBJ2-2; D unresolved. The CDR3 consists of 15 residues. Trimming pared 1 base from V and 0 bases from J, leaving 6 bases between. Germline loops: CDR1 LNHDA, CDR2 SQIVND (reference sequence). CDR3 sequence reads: CASSIATPNTGELFF. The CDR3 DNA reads TGTGCCAGTAGTATAGCGACACCGAACACCGGGGAGCTGTTTTTT. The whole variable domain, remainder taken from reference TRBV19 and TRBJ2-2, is DGGITQSPKYLFRKEGQNVTLSCEQNLNHDAMYWYRQDPGQGLRLIYYSQIVNDFQKGDIAEGYSVSREKKESFPLTVTSAQKNPTAFYLCASSIATPNTGELFFGEGSRLTVL.

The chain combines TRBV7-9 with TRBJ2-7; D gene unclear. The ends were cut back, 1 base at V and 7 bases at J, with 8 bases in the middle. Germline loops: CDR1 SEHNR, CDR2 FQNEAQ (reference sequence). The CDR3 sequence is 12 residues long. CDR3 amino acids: CASSLGSREQYF. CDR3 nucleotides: TGTGCCAGCAGCTTAGGGTCGAGGGAGCAGTACTTC.

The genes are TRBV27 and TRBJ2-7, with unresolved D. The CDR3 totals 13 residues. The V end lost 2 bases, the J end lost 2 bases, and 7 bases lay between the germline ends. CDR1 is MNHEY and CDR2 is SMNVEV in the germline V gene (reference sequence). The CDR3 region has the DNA TGTGCCAGCAGTTTACGTGCAGCCTACGAGCAGTACTTC. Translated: CASSLRAAYEQYF.

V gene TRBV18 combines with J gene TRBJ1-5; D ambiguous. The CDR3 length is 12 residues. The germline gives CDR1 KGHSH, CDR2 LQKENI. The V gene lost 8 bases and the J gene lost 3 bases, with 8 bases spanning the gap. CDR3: CASRENNQPQHF. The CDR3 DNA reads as TGTGCCAGCCGGGAAAACAATCAGCCCCAGCATTTT.

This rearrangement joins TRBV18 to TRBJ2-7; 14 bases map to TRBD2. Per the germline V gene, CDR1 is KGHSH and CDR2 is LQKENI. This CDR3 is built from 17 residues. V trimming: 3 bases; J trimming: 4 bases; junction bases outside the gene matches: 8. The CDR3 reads CASSPNPGTSGSYEQYF. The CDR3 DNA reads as TGTGCCAGCTCACCCAACCCGGGGACTAGCGGGAGTTACGAGCAGTACTTC.

This CDR3 is CSVSHYNEQFF. The CDR3 DNA is TGCAGCGTTTCACACTACAATGAGCAGTTCTTC. The chain couples TRBV29-1 to TRBJ2-1; D gene uncertain. The CDR3 is made up of 11 amino acids. The V and J ends lost 5 bases and 3 bases respectively, with 5 bases between them. The V gene's germline CDR1 is SQVTM and CDR2 ANQGSEA.

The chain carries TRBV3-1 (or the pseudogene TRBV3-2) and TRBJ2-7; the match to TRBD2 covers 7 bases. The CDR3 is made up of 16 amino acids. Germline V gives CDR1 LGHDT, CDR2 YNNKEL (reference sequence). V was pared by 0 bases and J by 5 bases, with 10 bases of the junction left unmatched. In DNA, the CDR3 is TGTGCCAGCAGCCAAGATTGGGGGGAGGGACTAAACGAGCAGTACTTC. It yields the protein CASSQDWGEGLNEQYF.

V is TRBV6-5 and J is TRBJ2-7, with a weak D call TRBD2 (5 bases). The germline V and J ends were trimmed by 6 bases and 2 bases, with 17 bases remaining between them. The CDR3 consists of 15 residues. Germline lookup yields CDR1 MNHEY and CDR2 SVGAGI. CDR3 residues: CASSPPRSGAYEQYF. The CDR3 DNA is TGTGCCAGCAGCCCCCCCCGGAGCGGAGCCTACGAGCAGTACTTC.

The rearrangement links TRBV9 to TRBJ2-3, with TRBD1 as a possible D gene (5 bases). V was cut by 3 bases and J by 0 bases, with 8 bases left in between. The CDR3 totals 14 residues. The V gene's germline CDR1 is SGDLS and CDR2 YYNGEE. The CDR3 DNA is TGTGCCAGCAGCGGGGGCGTTAGCACAGATACGCAGTATTTT. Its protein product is CASSGGVSTDTQYF.

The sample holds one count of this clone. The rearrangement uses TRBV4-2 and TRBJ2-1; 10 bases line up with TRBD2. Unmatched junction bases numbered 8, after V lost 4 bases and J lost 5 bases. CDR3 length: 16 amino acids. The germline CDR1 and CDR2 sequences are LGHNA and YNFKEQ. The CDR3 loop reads CASSPRTSGLNNEQFF. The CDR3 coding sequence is TGTGCCAGCAGCCCTAGGACTAGCGGACTTAACAATGAGCAGTTCTTC.

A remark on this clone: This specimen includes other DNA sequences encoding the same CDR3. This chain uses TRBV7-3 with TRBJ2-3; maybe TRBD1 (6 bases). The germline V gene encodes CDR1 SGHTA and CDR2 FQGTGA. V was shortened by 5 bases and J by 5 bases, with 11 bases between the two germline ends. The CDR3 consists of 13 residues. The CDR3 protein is CASSPQGGDTQYF. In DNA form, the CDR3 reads TGTGCCAGCAGCCCCCAAGGGGGAGATACGCAGTATTTT.